The 20 T cell receptor beta chains below come from one sample, sequenced in a study of blood T cell repertoires in COVID-19. Only in-frame clones appear in the TCRdb table, and some are missing; sequencing was by immunoSEQ multiplex PCR. The profile shows 200,000 to 250,000 clones, under 90% of them singletons. The sequenced sample was peripheral blood. The receptors were gathered from a man aged 25 to 45 with active or convalescent COVID-19.

This clone was seen only a few times. V usage is TRBV2 and J usage is TRBJ1-3; D not resolved. V was pared by 3 bases and J by 0 bases, with 12 bases between. Germline lookup yields CDR1 SNHLY and CDR2 FYNNEI. The CDR3 is 16 residues long. This CDR3 reads CASSEESLRSGNTIYF. Here the CDR3 DNA reads TGTGCCAGCAGTGAGGAGTCCTTGCGCTCTGGAAACACCATATATTTT. The full variable domain, completed using reference TRBV2 and TRBJ1-3, is EPEVTQTPSHQVTQMGQEVILRCVPISNHLYFYWYRQILGQKVEFLVSFYNNEISEKSEIFDDQFSVERPDGSNFTLKIRSTKLEDSAMYFCASSEESLRSGNTIYFGEGSWLTVV.

The chain uses TRBV4-1 and TRBJ1-2; D ambiguous. V lost 0 bases to trimming and J lost 6 bases, with 14 bases between them. This CDR3 comprises 15 residues. Germline CDR1 is MGHRA and CDR2 is YSYEKL. CDR3 loop: CASSQERGLMNGYTF. CDR3 sequence (DNA): TGCGCCAGCAGCCAAGAACGGGGTTTAATGAATGGCTACACCTTC.

The genes are TRBV27 and TRBJ2-2; 7 positions agree with TRBD1. Germline V lookup: CDR1 MNHEY, CDR2 SMNVEV (reference sequence). The CDR3 consists of 16 residues. The V and J ends lost 7 bases and 2 bases, in that order; junction bases with no gene match: 10. This chain's CDR3 is CASTYRTGANTGELFF. DNA for the CDR3: TGTGCCAGCACCTATCGTACAGGGGCTAACACCGGGGAGCTGTTTTTT.

This clone was picked up a small number of times. The chain couples TRBV30 to TRBJ2-7, with TRBD1 matching over 7 bases. The junction had 6 bases not matched to a gene; V was cut back by 5 bases and J by 2 bases. This CDR3 is built from 13 residues. The germline CDR1 and CDR2 sequences are GTSNPN and SVGIG (reference sequence). The CDR3, as DNA: TGTGCCTGGGGCTGGGACAGTGCCTACGAGCAGTACTTC. Encoded protein: CAWGWDSAYEQYF.

This clone was counted between two and nine times. CDR3 residues: CASSESGGGEQFF. The CDR3 bases are TGTGCCAGCAGTGAGTCAGGGGGCGGTGAGCAGTTCTTC. V gene TRBV2 combines with J gene TRBJ2-1; 8 bases align to TRBD1. The CDR3 is made up of 13 amino acids. Germline loops: CDR1 SNHLY, CDR2 FYNNEI. The ends lost 3 bases at V and 9 bases at J; junction bases unmatched: 4.

This clone showed up just once. The chain is built from TRBV27 and TRBJ1-6; a possible D gene is TRBD1 (5 bases). Germline lookup yields CDR1 MNHEY and CDR2 SMNVEV (reference sequence). This CDR3 has 16 amino acids. Trimming removed 6 bases at V and 9 bases at J, with 21 bases between. The CDR3 spells CASSRRADRPGSPLHF. The DNA of the CDR3 is TGTGCCAGCAGCCGTCGGGCTGACAGACCCGGTTCACCCCTCCACTTT.

This chain links TRBV5-1 with TRBJ2-7, with a weak D call TRBD2 (6 bases). V gave up 0 bases and J gave up 4 bases, with 11 bases separating them. This CDR3 comprises 14 residues. Germline V gene lookup returns CDR1 SGHRS and CDR2 YFSETQ. The CDR3 nucleotides are TGCGCCAGCAGCTTGGTCGGGGGAGAATACGAGCAGTACTTC. This encodes CASSLVGGEYEQYF.

The genes are TRBV5-5 and TRBJ2-7; maybe TRBD1 (6 bases). V lost 3 bases to trimming and J lost 6 bases, with 16 bases between them. The CDR3 extends over 14 amino acids. Germline CDR1 is SGHKS and CDR2 is YYEKEE (reference sequence). The CDR3 reads CASSSPDSRAEQYF. The CDR3 DNA sequence: TGTGCCAGCAGCTCCCCGGACAGCCGAGCCGAGCAGTACTTC.

The chain couples TRBV2 to TRBJ2-7, with TRBD1 matching 8 bases. J was trimmed by 2 bases and V by 7 bases; bases with no gene match: 7. Germline V lookup: CDR1 SNHLY, CDR2 FYNNEI. The CDR3 extends over 14 amino acids. This CDR3 reads CASMRGQVTYEQYF. In nucleotides, the CDR3 is TGTGCCAGCATGCGGGGACAGGTGACCTACGAGCAGTACTTC. Filled out from reference TRBV2 and TRBJ2-7, the complete variable domain reads EPEVTQTPSHQVTQMGQEVILRCVPISNHLYFYWYRQILGQKVEFLVSFYNNEISEKSEIFDDQFSVERPDGSNFTLKIRSTKLEDSAMYFCASMRGQVTYEQYFGPGTRLTVT.

This chain uses TRBV7-8 with TRBJ2-6, with D perhaps matching TRBD2 (6 bases). CDR3 length: 15 residues. Trimming took off 5 bases at V and 1 base at J, with 9 bases between the two ends. The germline V gene has CDR1 SGHVS and CDR2 FQNEAQ. Written as DNA, the CDR3 is TGTGCCAGCAGCCAGGCGGGGTCTGGGGCCAACGTCCTGACTTTC. Its protein product is CASSQAGSGANVLTF.

In nucleotides, the CDR3 is TGTGCCAGCAGGCATCGGGTAGCGGCCCGCTACGAGCAGTACTTC. It translates to CASRHRVAARYEQYF. The gene calls are TRBV28 and TRBJ2-7; a weak D match, TRBD2 (6 bases). With 6 bases removed from V and 3 bases from J, the gap between germline ends came to 18 bases. This CDR3 region has 15 residues. Germline CDR1 reads MDHEN; CDR2 reads SYDVKM.

This clone was found once. V is TRBV4-3 and J is TRBJ1-1; D is ambiguous. Per the germline V gene, CDR1 is LGHNA and CDR2 is YSLEER. This CDR3 comprises 16 residues. Trimming cost V 3 bases and J 1 base, with 15 bases left between them. The CDR3 bases are TGCGCCAGCAGCCAGGGTGCCGGTCCGGGGAACACTGAAGCTTTCTTT. This sequence encodes CASSQGAGPGNTEAFF.

The chain links TRBV4-3 to TRBJ1-5; possibly TRBD1 for D (5 bases). The CDR3 is made up of 15 amino acids. V was clipped by 4 bases and J by 5 bases, with 15 bases between them. CDR1 is LGHNA, CDR2 YSLEER, per germline. CDR3 DNA: TGCGCCAGCAGCCGGGCCCGTGGGGGGGATCAGCCCCAGCATTTT. Its protein is CASSRARGGDQPQHF.

The CDR3 DNA is TGTGCCAGCTCCAGGGCAGGGGAGAAAAATGAGCAGTTCTTC. Its translation is CASSRAGEKNEQFF. The V and J genes are TRBV6-5 and TRBJ2-1, with TRBD1 as a possible D gene (6 bases). The CDR3 runs to 14 residues. Deletions cut 8 bases from V and 7 bases from J, with 18 bases between. The germline V gene encodes CDR1 MNHEY and CDR2 SVGAGI.

The count of this clone is one. The genes are TRBV10-3 and TRBJ2-1; 8 bases are a match to TRBD2. Germline V gene data show CDR1 as ENHRY and CDR2 as SYGVKD. V lost 6 bases to trimming and J lost 4 bases; unmatched junction nucleotides: 8. The CDR3 contains 15 residues. The CDR3 loop is CAIRTAGGDYNEQFF. The CDR3 bases are TGTGCCATCAGAACGGCGGGGGGAGATTACAATGAGCAGTTCTTC.

The CDR3 here is CASSSTGFNYEQYF. The DNA for the CDR3 is TGTGCCAGCAGCTCTACAGGATTTAACTACGAGCAGTACTTC. This chain links TRBV7-6 with TRBJ2-7, with a tentative D call TRBD1 (5 bases). The length of the CDR3 is 14 residues. The germline V gene has CDR1 SGHVS and CDR2 FNYEAQ. V was trimmed by 4 bases and J by 3 bases, leaving 13 bases between them.

The chain has TRBV28 and TRBJ1-5; D not certain. The V end lost 2 bases, the J end lost 6 bases, and 8 bases lay between the germline ends. The CDR3 totals 13 residues. Per the germline V gene, CDR1 is MDHEN and CDR2 is SYDVKM. DNA for the CDR3: TGTGCCAGCAGTTTACCGGGTCCTCAGCCCCAGCATTTT. It translates to CASSLPGPQPQHF.

The V call is TRBV4-2, the J call TRBJ2-5; 11 bases match TRBD2. This CDR3 has 15 residues. Germline lookup yields CDR1 LGHNA and CDR2 YNFKEQ. V shed 1 base, J shed 2 bases, and the junction held 0 bases outside the gene matches. This CDR3 is CASSQGLAGQETQYF. CDR3 bases: TGTGCCAGCAGCCAAGGACTAGCGGGACAAGAGACCCAGTACTTC.

This chain links TRBV10-3 with TRBJ2-7, with 8 bases fitting TRBD1. V was clipped by 6 bases and J by 2 bases; unmatched bases: 6. The CDR3 totals 14 residues. Germline V gene data show CDR1 as ENHRY and CDR2 as SYGVKD. CDR3 in DNA: TGTGCCATCAGCTTCGGACAGGGAACCTACGAGCAGTACTTC. Protein: CAISFGQGTYEQYF.

As regards this clone: Other DNA sequences within the sample encode an identical CDR3. V is TRBV27 and J is TRBJ1-5; no clear D. Trimming pared 1 base from V and 4 bases from J, leaving 5 bases between. There are 13 residues in the CDR3. The germline gives CDR1 MNHEY, CDR2 SMNVEV (reference sequence). The CDR3 DNA sequence: TGTGCCAGCAGTTTATTTGTAAATCAGCCCCAGCATTTT. It specifies CASSLFVNQPQHF.